This paragraph reports one T cell receptor beta chain. Its antigen is unidentified. Preparation of the TCRbeta library involved a method that used unique molecular identifiers. MiXCR, applied by TCRdb to the PCR reads, yields one record per CDR3 protein. The sample includes hundreds of thousands of distinct CDR3 sequences, more than 20% seen only once; the top ten take roughly 2.6%. The data are from a study of T-cell reconstitution after alpha-beta-depleted transplantation in children. Findings and limits, study-wide: Diversity of TCRbeta at day 60 was high in some patients, arising from surviving recipient T cells and thymic progenitors. Alpha-beta T cells about two months after transplant reportedly derived from several hundred expanded graft clones. Once a year had passed after transplant, T-cell counts and diversity came mostly from newly produced T cells.

V shed 6 bases and J 3 bases; nucleotides not matched to a gene: 4. Per germline, CDR1 SQVTM and CDR2 ANQGSEA. The CDR3 has 12 residues. Sequences were derived from PBMCs, sampled before TCRalphabeta/CD19-depleted stem cell transplant. The chain uses TRBV29-1 and TRBJ1-1; 7 bases are shared with TRBD1. The receptor's source is a girl aged 2 to 10 with Fanconi anemia, due to receive a stem cell transplant. The CDR3 loop reads CSVGTAYTEAFF. CDR3 coding DNA: TGCAGCGTGGGGACAGCTTACACTGAAGCTTTCTTT.